The 18 T cell receptor beta chains in this list originate from one sample, sequenced in a study of cytomegalovirus exposure and HLA in healthy donors. PCR was performed using 60 Vbeta and 13 Jbeta primers. Sequencing was performed with immunoSEQ multiplex PCR; in TCRdb, only in-frame clones are kept and a portion is missing. This table holds some 130,000 clones, 60% to 80% found once. The material sequenced was PBMCs. The receptors were sampled from a male donor in good health and CMV-seronegative.

This chain connects TRBV18 to TRBJ2-2, with TRBD1 matching 10 bases. This CDR3 comprises 17 residues. The junction had 6 bases not matched to a gene; V was cut back by 2 bases and J by 3 bases. Germline V CDR1 and CDR2: KGHSH, LQKENI. CDR3 protein: CASSPTTTGGHTGELFF. The CDR3 DNA is TGTGCCAGCTCACCAACAACGACAGGGGGCCACACCGGGGAGCTGTTTTTT.

Note on this clone: Other DNA sequences in the same sample also yield this CDR3. The V and J genes are TRBV7-6 and TRBJ1-3; 7 bases fit TRBD1. Germline CDR1 SGHVS, CDR2 FNYEAQ. The CDR3 sequence is 14 residues long. V was pared by 8 bases and J by 4 bases, with 8 bases of the junction left unmatched. The chain's CDR3 is CASSLQGTGNTIYF. In DNA, the CDR3 is TGTGCCAGCTCACTACAGGGGACGGGAAACACCATATATTTT.

The V call is TRBV28, the J call TRBJ2-5, with no clear D. Trimming removed 5 bases from V and 3 bases from J, with 4 bases in between. Germline CDR1 MDHEN, CDR2 SYDVKM. The CDR3 is made up of 11 amino acids. The DNA for the CDR3 is TGTGCCAGCAGTGAGGAAGAGACCCAGTACTTC. It translates to CASSEEETQYF.

The chain joins TRBV7-9 to TRBJ2-3; TRBD1 aligns across 7 bases. Trimming removed 6 bases from V and 4 bases from J; junction bases left unmatched: 13. Germline loops: CDR1 SEHNR, CDR2 FQNEAQ (reference sequence). CDR3 size: 16 residues. In DNA, the CDR3 is TGTGCCAGCAGTTCTTGGACAGGACCCTCGCCAGATACGCAGTATTTT. Translated: CASSSWTGPSPDTQYF.

The chain couples TRBV28 to TRBJ1-2; 11 bases are shared with TRBD1. CDR1 and CDR2 from the germline V gene are MDHEN and SYDVKM. This CDR3 spans 13 amino acids. The V segment lost 6 bases and the J segment 6 bases; nucleotides outside the gene matches: 3. CDR3 sequence: CASRRTGGDGYTF. In DNA form, the CDR3 reads TGTGCCAGCAGACGGACAGGGGGCGATGGCTACACCTTC.

The V and J genes are TRBV5-4 and TRBJ2-1; no firm D call. Deletions cut 4 bases from V and 7 bases from J, with 12 bases between. The CDR3 totals 13 residues. Germline CDR1 is SGHNT and CDR2 is YYREEE (reference sequence). The CDR3: CASSIGPRNEQFF. The CDR3 bases are TGTGCCAGCAGCATCGGTCCCAGGAATGAGCAGTTCTTC.

The sample holds one count of this clone. V and J are TRBV7-2 and TRBJ2-6; tentatively, D is TRBD1 (6 bases). The CDR3 extends over 14 amino acids. CDR1 and CDR2 (germline): SGHTA, FQGNSA. With 4 bases removed from V and 3 bases from J, the gap between germline ends came to 7 bases. The CDR3, as DNA: TGTGCCAGCAGCTCAGGGGTTGGGGCCAACGTCCTGACTTTC. Its protein product is CASSSGVGANVLTF.

This rearrangement joins TRBV6-5 to TRBJ2-2; D might be TRBD2 (6 bases). The V end was cut by 6 bases, the J end by 2 bases, with 13 bases between. Germline loops: CDR1 MNHEY, CDR2 SVGAGI. The CDR3 covers 15 residues. This CDR3 is CASRIGTANTGELFF. CDR3 DNA: TGTGCCAGCAGGATCGGGACTGCAAACACCGGGGAGCTGTTTTTT.

The rearrangement uses TRBV5-5 and TRBJ1-2; TRBD1 matches 8 bases. The CDR3 runs to 15 residues. Losses at the gene ends were 2 bases for V and 6 bases for J; bases not matched to a gene: 9. In germline, CDR1 is SGHKS, CDR2 YYEKEE (reference sequence). CDR3 protein: CASSFTGTGWDGYTF. The CDR3 DNA sequence: TGTGCCAGCAGCTTTACCGGGACAGGATGGGATGGCTACACCTTC. Looking up the rest from reference TRBV5-5 and TRBJ1-2 gives the full variable domain: DAGVTQSPTHLIKTRGQQVTLRCSPISGHKSVSWYQQVLGQGPQFIFQYYEKEERGRGNFPDRFSARQFPNYSSELNVNALLLGDSALYLCASSFTGTGWDGYTFGSGTRLTVV.

The chain uses TRBV12-5 and TRBJ2-1; 8 bases are shared with TRBD1. CDR1 is LGHNT, CDR2 FRNRAP, per germline. Germline trimming cut 7 bases from V and 5 bases from J; bases unmatched to any gene: 7. There are 14 residues in the CDR3. Here the CDR3 reads CASALTGADNEQFF. DNA for the CDR3: TGTGCTAGTGCCCTGACAGGGGCTGACAATGAGCAGTTCTTC. Supplemented by reference TRBV12-5 and TRBJ2-1, the full variable domain reads DARVTQTPRHKVTEMGQEVTMRCQPILGHNTVFWYRQTMMQGLELLAYFRNRAPLDDSGMPKDRFSAEMPDATLATLKIQPSEPRDSAVYFCASALTGADNEQFFGPGTRLTVL.

The chain recombines TRBV15 with TRBJ2-1, with D perhaps matching TRBD1 (6 bases). The CDR3 contains 14 residues. V was pared by 8 bases and J by 0 bases, with 11 bases between. Germline values: CDR1 LNHNV, CDR2 YYDKDF (reference sequence). CDR3 sequence: CATEGDSSYNEQFF. In DNA form, the CDR3 reads TGTGCCACCGAGGGGGATAGCTCCTACAATGAGCAGTTCTTC.

The chain has TRBV7-2 and TRBJ2-2; 7 nucleotides align to TRBD1. CDR1 is SGHTA and CDR2 is FQGNSA in the germline V gene. Unmatched junction bases numbered 2, after V lost 1 base and J lost 3 bases. The CDR3 is 15 amino acids. The CDR3 DNA follows: TGTGCCAGCAGCTTAGTAGGGGGCTACACCGGGGAGCTGTTTTTT. Its translation: CASSLVGGYTGELFF.

The V call is TRBV4-3, the J call TRBJ2-3; the D gene is possibly TRBD2 (5 bases). CDR1 and CDR2 (germline): LGHNA, YSLEER. This CDR3 has 15 residues. Deletions cut 1 base from V and 3 bases from J, with 11 bases between. Here the CDR3 reads CASSQGTGSTDTQYF. Here the CDR3 DNA reads TGCGCCAGCAGCCAAGGTACGGGATCGACAGATACGCAGTATTTT.

This clone was detected a few times. V and J are TRBV7-2 and TRBJ2-1; 10 nucleotides match TRBD1. This CDR3 spans 15 amino acids. Looked up from germline, CDR1 is SGHTA and CDR2 is FQGNSA. J was trimmed by 4 bases and V by 2 bases; bases with no gene match: 2. CDR3 amino acids: CASSLRDRGYNEQFF. Here the CDR3 DNA reads TGTGCCAGCAGCTTAAGGGACAGGGGATACAATGAGCAGTTCTTC.

This rearrangement joins TRBV14 to TRBJ2-7; TRBD2 is a possible D gene (6 bases). Germline CDR1 reads SGHDN; CDR2 reads FVKESK. CDR3 length equals 15 residues. V lost 4 bases, J lost 2 bases, and 15 bases lay in between. The CDR3 is CASSPPGTWAYEQYF. As DNA, the CDR3 is TGTGCCAGCAGCCCCCCAGGGACTTGGGCCTACGAGCAGTACTTC. Using reference TRBV14 and TRBJ2-7 for the parts outside the CDR3, the full variable domain is EAGVTQFPSHSVIEKGQTVTLRCDPISGHDNLYWYRRVMGKEIKFLLHFVKESKQDESGMPNNRFLAERTGGTYSTLKVQPAELEDSGVYFCASSPPGTWAYEQYFGPGTRLTVT.

This chain joins TRBV5-1 and TRBJ2-6; 8 nucleotides line up with TRBD2. The germline CDR1 and CDR2 sequences are SGHRS and YFSETQ. V dropped 5 bases and J dropped 0; count of bases not matched to a gene: 7. This CDR3 contains 17 residues. CDR3 DNA sequence: TGCGCCAGCAGACGGGGGGGGGCCCTCTCTGGGGCCAACGTCCTGACTTTC. Amino acid sequence: CASRRGGALSGANVLTF.

The chain recombines TRBV7-2 with TRBJ2-1, with D possibly being TRBD2 (5 bases). Trimming left V 1 base short and J 5 bases short, with 18 bases between. Germline V gene lookup returns CDR1 SGHTA and CDR2 FQGNSA. This CDR3 comprises 17 residues. The CDR3 DNA sequence: TGTGCCAGCAGCTTAGTCGGAGGCCTTTACGGGAACAATGAGCAGTTCTTC. Translating it yields CASSLVGGLYGNNEQFF.

The sample holds one count of this clone. CDR3 loop: CASSQERGQGATEAFF. CDR3 nucleotide sequence: TGCGCCAGCAGCCAAGAGAGGGGACAGGGGGCCACTGAAGCTTTCTTT. The V and J genes are TRBV4-3 and TRBJ1-1, with 12 bases fitting TRBD1. CDR3 length: 16 residues. Germline V CDR1 and CDR2: LGHNA, YSLEER. The J segment lost 4 bases and the V segment lost 0 bases, leaving 3 bases of the junction unmatched.